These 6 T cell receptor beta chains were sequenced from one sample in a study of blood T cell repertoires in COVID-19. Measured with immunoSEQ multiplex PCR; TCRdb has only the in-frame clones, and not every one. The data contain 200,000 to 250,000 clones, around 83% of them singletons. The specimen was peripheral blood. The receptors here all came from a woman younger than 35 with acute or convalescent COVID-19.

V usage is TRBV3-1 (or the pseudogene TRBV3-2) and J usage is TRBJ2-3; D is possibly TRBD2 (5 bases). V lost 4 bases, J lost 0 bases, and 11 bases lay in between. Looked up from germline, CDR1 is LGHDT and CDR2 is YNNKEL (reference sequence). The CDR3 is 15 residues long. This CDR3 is CASSPELGSTDTQYF. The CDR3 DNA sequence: TGTGCCAGCAGCCCTGAACTAGGAAGCACAGATACGCAGTATTTT.

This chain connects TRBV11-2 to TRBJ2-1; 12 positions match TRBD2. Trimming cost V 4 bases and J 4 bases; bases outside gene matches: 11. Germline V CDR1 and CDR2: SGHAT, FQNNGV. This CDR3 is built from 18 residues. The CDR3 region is CASSSPTGTSGLYNEQFF. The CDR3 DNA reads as TGTGCCAGCAGCTCCCCTACGGGGACTAGCGGGCTTTACAATGAGCAGTTCTTC.

This CDR3 is CASSLQGGGLAGGQETQYF. The CDR3 DNA sequence: TGTGCCAGTAGTTTACAGGGGGGCGGACTAGCGGGAGGTCAAGAGACCCAGTACTTC. The chain employs TRBV19 and TRBJ2-5, with 14 bases lining up with TRBD2. The ends lost 5 bases at V and 2 bases at J; junction bases unmatched: 13. The germline gives CDR1 LNHDA, CDR2 SQIVND (reference sequence). This CDR3 spans 19 amino acids.

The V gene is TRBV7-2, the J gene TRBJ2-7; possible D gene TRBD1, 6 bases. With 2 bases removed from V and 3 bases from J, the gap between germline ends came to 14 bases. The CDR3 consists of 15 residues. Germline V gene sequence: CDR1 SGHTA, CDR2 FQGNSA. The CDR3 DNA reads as TGTGCCAGCAGCTTACCGGACCTAGGGGGCTACGAGCAGTACTTC. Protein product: CASSLPDLGGYEQYF.

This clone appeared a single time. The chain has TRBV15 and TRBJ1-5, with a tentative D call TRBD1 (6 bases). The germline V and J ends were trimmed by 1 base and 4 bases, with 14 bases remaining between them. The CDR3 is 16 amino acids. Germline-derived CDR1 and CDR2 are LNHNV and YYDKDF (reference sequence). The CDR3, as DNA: TGTGCCACCAGCAGAGGGCGCCAGGGGACGAATCAGCCCCAGCATTTT. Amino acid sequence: CATSRGRQGTNQPQHF.

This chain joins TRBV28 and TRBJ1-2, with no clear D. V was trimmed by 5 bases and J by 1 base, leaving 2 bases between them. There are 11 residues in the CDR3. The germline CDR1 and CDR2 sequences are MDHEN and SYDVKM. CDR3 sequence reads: CASSHNYGYTF. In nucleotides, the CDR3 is TGTGCCAGCAGTCATAACTATGGCTACACCTTC.